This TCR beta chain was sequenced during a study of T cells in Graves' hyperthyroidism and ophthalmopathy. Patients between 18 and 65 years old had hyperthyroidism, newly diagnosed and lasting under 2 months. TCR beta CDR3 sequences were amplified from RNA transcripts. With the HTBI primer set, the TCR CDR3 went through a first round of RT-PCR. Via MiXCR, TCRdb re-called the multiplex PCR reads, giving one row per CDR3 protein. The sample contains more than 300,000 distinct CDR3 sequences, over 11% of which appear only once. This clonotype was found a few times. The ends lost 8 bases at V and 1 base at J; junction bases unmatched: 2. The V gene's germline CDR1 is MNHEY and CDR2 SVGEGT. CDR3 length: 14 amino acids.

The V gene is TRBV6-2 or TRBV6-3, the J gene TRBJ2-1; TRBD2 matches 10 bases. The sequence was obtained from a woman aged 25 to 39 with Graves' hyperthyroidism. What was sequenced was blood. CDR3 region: CASQAGGSYNEQFF. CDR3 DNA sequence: TGTGCCAGCCAAGCGGGAGGGTCCTACAATGAGCAGTTCTTC.